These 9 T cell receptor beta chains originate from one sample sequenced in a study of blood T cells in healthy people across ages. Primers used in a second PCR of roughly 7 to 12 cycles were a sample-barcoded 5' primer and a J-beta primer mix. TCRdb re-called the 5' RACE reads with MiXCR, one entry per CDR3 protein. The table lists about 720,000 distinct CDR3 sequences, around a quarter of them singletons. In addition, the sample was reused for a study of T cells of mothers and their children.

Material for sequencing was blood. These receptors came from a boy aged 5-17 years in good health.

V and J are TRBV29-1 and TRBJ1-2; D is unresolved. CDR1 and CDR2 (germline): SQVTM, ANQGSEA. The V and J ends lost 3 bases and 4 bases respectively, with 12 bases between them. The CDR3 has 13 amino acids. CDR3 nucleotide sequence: TGCAGCGTTGACAAACCAGATCGCTATGGCTACACCTTC. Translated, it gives CSVDKPDRYGYTF.

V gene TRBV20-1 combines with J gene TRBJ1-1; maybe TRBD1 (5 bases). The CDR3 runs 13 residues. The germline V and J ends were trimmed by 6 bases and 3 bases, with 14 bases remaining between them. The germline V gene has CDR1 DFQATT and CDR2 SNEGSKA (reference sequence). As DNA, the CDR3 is TGCAGTGCGAAGAAGGGGTCGGACACTGAAGCTTTCTTT. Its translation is CSAKKGSDTEAFF.

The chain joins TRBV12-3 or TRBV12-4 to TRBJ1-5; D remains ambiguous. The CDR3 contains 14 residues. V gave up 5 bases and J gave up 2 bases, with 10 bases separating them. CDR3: CASSRSERNQPQHF. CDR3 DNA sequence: TGTGCCAGCAGTCGGTCGGAGCGCAATCAGCCCCAGCATTTT.

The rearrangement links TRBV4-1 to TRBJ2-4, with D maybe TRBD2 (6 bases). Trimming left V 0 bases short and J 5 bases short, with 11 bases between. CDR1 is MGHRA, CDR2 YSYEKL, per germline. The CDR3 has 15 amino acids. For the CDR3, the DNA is TGCGCCAGCAGCCAAGAGGGACTTGGCCAAAACATTCAGTACTTC. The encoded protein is CASSQEGLGQNIQYF.

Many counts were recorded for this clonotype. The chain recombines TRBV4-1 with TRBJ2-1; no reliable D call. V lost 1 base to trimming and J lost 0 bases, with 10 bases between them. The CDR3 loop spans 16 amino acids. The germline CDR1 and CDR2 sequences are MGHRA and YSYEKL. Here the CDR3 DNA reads TGCGCCAGCAGCCAAGTGGACCTACTCTCCTACAATGAGCAGTTCTTC. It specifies CASSQVDLLSYNEQFF.

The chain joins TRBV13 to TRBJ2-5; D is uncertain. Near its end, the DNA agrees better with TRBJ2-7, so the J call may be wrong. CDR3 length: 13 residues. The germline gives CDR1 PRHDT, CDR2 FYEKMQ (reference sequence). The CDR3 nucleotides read TGTGCCAGCAGCTTAGGGGGAATCGACGAGCAGTACTTC. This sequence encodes CASSLGGIDEQYF.

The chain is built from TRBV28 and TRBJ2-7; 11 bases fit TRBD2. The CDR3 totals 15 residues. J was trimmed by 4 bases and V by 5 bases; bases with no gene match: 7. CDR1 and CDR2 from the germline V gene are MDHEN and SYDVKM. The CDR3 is CASSGGTSGTYEQYF. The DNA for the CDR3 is TGTGCCAGCAGTGGTGGGACTAGCGGAACATACGAGCAGTACTTC.

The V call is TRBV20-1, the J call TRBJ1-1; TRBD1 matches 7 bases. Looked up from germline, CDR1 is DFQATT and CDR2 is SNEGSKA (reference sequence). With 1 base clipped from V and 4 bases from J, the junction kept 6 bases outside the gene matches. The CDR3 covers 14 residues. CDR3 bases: TGCAGTGCTAGAGGAAGGGGGCTGGGCACTGAAGCTTTCTTT. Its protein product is CSARGRGLGTEAFF.

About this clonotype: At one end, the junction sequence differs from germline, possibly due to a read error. This CDR3 is CASSPLLLQPGERFF. CDR3 nucleotides: TGTGCCAGCAGTCCCCTCTTGCTCCAGCCCGGTGAGCGGTTCTTC. The V and J genes are TRBV27 and TRBJ2-1; no clear D gene. This CDR3 is built from 15 residues. CDR1 is MNHEY, CDR2 SMNVEV, per germline (reference sequence).